This T cell receptor beta chain appears in the sequencing data of a study of identical twins. Study-wide results and limits: Models came in too low on out-of-frame TCR alpha sharing in monozygotic twins. Abundant beta clonotypes from cord blood had fewer insertions, unlike memory repertoires, which showed none.

After template switching added a universal primer site, the resulting cDNA carried unique molecular identifiers. TCRdb reanalysed the 5' RACE reads using MiXCR and keeps one entry per CDR3 protein. The sample records about 250,000 distinct CDR3 sequences, around 15% being singletons. Looked up from germline, CDR1 is ENHRY and CDR2 is SYGVKD. V was cut by 4 bases and J by 4 bases, with 14 bases left in between. This CDR3 is 14 amino acids long. This clonotype appeared a few times. The antigen is undetermined. The source of this sequence is a woman in her late teens or twenties in good health. Sequencing was carried out using memory (CD45RO+) T cells sorted from blood. The chain employs TRBV10-3 and TRBJ2-7; maybe TRBD2 (6 bases). The DNA of the CDR3 is TGTGCCATCAGTGCGGGGGTTACGGGGTACGAGCAGTACTTC. It specifies CAISAGVTGYEQYF.